This T cell receptor beta chain was identified in a study of shared clonotypes between healthy human individuals. Study details: The people who gave samples were a couple of women and a few men aged 18 to 49.

The CDR3 extends over 11 amino acids. Germline V gene data show CDR1 as SNHLY and CDR2 as FYNNEI. V lost 11 bases and J lost 6, with 14 bases in between. This clone has a handful of counts. Some clones are missing from TCRdb's copy, which holds only in-frame ones; the method was immunoSEQ multiplex PCR. Among about 2,500,000 clones listed, roughly nine tenths were seen once. Donors were healthy HIV-negative adults without recently reported acute infections or vaccinations. This clonotype originated in a man younger than 35 in good health. The chain combines TRBV2 with TRBJ2-7; D not certain. Sequenced sample: naive CD4+ T cells sorted from blood. The subset denotes: CD45RA+ positively selected. This CDR3 reads CACQLEVEQYF. CDR3 bases: TGTGCCTGTCAGCTTGAAGTCGAGCAGTACTTC.